This TCR beta chain was captured in a study of tumor-infiltrating lymphocytes in oesophageal squamous cell carcinoma. The CDR3 is 14 amino acids. Germline V gene data show CDR1 as KGHSH and CDR2 as LQKENI. MiXCR was run by TCRdb on the PCR reads, yielding one entry per CDR3 protein. Of more than 10,000 distinct CDR3 sequences in the sample, roughly half are singletons; the top ten hold roughly 12%. In its sample, this clonotype was seen many times. This rearrangement joins TRBV18 to TRBJ2-5; TRBD1 matches at 9 bases. The J call may be faulty, since TRBJ2-7 better matches the DNA end. The sequence derives from a female donor with esophageal squamous cell carcinoma. The specimen was blood. The CDR3 sequence: CASSPVGQGYEQYF. The CDR3 DNA sequence: TGTGCCAGCTCACCAGTGGGACAGGGCTACGAGCAGTACTTC.